This entry concerns a single TCR beta chain. Its antigen is undetermined. V was clipped by 3 bases and J by 10 bases; unmatched bases: 4. Per the germline V gene, CDR1 is KGHSH and CDR2 is LQKENI. The CDR3 is 12 amino acids. The study ran its PCR with 60 Vbeta and 13 Jbeta primers. Some clones are missing from TCRdb's copy, which holds only in-frame ones; the method was immunoSEQ multiplex PCR. The data show 100,000 to 150,000 clones, 60% to 85% seen once. These data belong to a study of cytomegalovirus exposure and HLA in healthy donors. Study-wide findings and caveats: Reportedly, fewer N-insertions than the approximately 690-donor mean appeared in an Asian-associated ancestry cluster in a later analysis. In a later analysis, at a false discovery rate of 0.05, under 20,000 TCR beta sequences were associated with HLA alleles. Analysis was performed later, and it showed HLA-associated TCR beta chains to be more clonally expanded than equally common others. When analyzed later, a missense DCLRE1C variant was found to be linked to TCR beta V- and J-gene trimming.

Input material: PBMCs. This receptor was taken from a man in his forties or fifties in good health and CMV-seropositive. This chain links TRBV18 with TRBJ1-2; 8 bases line up with TRBD1. Here the CDR3 reads CASSPDRGNYTF. The CDR3 region has the DNA TGTGCCAGCTCACCTGACAGGGGAAACTACACCTTC.